Reported below is one T cell receptor (beta chain). This specimen belongs to a study of OX40 agonist ivuxolimab in advanced cancers. The germline V gene has CDR1 MRHNA and CDR2 SNTAGT. This CDR3 contains 15 residues. Trimming removed 6 bases from V and 3 bases from J; junction bases left unmatched: 6. Assay: immunoSEQ multiplex PCR; the TCRdb copy retains only in-frame clones and omits some. The sample has 95,000 to 100,000 clones; around 91% are singletons. The chain recombines TRBV6-4 with TRBJ2-3; 10 positions match TRBD2. This clonotype originated in an adult with an advanced solid tumor such as melanoma, head and neck, liver or kidney cancer. Sequenced material: CD4+ or CD8+ T cells sorted from blood, taken in a trial of the OX40 agonist ivuxolimab. The CDR3 coding sequence is TGTGCCAGCAGCAGCGGGAGGGTTGGTACAGATACGCAGTATTTT. Its translation: CASSSGRVGTDTQYF.